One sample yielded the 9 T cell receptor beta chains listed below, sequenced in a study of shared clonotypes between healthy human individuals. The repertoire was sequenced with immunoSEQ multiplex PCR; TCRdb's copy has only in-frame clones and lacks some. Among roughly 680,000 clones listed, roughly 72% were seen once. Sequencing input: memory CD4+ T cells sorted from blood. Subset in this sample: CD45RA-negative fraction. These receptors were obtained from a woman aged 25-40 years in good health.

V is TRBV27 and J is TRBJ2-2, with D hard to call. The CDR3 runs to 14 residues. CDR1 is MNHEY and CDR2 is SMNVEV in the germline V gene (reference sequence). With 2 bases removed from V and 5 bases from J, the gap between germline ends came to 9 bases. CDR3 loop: CASSLEYPTGELFF. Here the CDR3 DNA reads TGTGCCAGCAGTTTAGAATACCCAACCGGGGAGCTGTTTTTT.

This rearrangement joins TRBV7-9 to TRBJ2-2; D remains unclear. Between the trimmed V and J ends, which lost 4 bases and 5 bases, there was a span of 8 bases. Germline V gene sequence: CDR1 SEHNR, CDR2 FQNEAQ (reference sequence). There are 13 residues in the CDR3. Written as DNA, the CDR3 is TGTGCCAGCAGCTACACAATGACCGGGGAGCTGTTTTTT. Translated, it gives CASSYTMTGELFF.

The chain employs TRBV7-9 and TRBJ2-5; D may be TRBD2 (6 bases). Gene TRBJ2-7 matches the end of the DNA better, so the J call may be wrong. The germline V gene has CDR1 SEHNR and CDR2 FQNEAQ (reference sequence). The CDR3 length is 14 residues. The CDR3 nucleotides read TGTGCCAGCAGCTTGGAGGGGATATCCTACGAGCAGTACTTC. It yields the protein CASSLEGISYEQYF.

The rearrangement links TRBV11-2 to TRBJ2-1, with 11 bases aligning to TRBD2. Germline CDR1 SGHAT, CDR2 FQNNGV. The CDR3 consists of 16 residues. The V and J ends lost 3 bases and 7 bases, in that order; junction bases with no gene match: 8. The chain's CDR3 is CASSFLITSGRNEQFF. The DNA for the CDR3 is TGTGCCAGCAGCTTTCTCATTACTAGCGGGAGAAATGAGCAGTTCTTC.

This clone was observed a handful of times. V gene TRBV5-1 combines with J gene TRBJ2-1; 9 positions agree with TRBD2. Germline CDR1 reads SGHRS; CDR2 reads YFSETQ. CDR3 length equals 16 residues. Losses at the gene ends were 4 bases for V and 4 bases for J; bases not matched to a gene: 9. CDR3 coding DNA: TGCGCCAGCAGCGACGGAGGGCTAGCGGGGTACAATGAGCAGTTCTTC. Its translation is CASSDGGLAGYNEQFF.

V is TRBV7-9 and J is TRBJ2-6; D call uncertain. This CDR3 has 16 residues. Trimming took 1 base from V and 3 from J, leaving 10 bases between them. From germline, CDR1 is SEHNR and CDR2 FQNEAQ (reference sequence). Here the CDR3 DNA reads TGTGCCAGCAGCTTAGAGGGTGGCTTTGGGGCCAACGTCCTGACTTTC. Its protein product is CASSLEGGFGANVLTF.

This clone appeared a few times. The CDR3 loop reads CASSLEGQTNEKLFF. CDR3 nucleotides: TGTGCCAGCAGCTTAGAGGGACAGACAAATGAAAAACTGTTTTTT. The chain uses TRBV11-2 and TRBJ1-4, with 7 bases lining up with TRBD1. Germline trimming cut 0 bases from V and 5 bases from J; bases unmatched to any gene: 3. The CDR3 is 15 amino acids. CDR1 SGHAT and CDR2 FQNNGV come from the germline V gene.

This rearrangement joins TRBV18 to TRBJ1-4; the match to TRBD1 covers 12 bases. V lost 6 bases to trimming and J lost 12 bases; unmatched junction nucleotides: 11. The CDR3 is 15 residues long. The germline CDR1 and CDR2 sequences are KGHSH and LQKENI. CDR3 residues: CASSLGQGALSQLFF. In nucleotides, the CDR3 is TGTGCCAGCTCCCTGGGACAGGGGGCTTTGTCTCAACTGTTTTTT.

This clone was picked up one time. CDR3 region: CAWSVLGEGQPQHF. CDR3 DNA sequence: TGTGCCTGGAGTGTACTAGGGGAAGGACAGCCCCAGCATTTT. The J gene is TRBJ1-5, the V gene TRBV30, with D possibly TRBD1 on 5 matching bases. Germline loops: CDR1 GTSNPN, CDR2 SVGIG (reference sequence). V dropped 0 bases and J dropped 7 bases, with 13 bases sitting between them. The CDR3 is 14 amino acids.